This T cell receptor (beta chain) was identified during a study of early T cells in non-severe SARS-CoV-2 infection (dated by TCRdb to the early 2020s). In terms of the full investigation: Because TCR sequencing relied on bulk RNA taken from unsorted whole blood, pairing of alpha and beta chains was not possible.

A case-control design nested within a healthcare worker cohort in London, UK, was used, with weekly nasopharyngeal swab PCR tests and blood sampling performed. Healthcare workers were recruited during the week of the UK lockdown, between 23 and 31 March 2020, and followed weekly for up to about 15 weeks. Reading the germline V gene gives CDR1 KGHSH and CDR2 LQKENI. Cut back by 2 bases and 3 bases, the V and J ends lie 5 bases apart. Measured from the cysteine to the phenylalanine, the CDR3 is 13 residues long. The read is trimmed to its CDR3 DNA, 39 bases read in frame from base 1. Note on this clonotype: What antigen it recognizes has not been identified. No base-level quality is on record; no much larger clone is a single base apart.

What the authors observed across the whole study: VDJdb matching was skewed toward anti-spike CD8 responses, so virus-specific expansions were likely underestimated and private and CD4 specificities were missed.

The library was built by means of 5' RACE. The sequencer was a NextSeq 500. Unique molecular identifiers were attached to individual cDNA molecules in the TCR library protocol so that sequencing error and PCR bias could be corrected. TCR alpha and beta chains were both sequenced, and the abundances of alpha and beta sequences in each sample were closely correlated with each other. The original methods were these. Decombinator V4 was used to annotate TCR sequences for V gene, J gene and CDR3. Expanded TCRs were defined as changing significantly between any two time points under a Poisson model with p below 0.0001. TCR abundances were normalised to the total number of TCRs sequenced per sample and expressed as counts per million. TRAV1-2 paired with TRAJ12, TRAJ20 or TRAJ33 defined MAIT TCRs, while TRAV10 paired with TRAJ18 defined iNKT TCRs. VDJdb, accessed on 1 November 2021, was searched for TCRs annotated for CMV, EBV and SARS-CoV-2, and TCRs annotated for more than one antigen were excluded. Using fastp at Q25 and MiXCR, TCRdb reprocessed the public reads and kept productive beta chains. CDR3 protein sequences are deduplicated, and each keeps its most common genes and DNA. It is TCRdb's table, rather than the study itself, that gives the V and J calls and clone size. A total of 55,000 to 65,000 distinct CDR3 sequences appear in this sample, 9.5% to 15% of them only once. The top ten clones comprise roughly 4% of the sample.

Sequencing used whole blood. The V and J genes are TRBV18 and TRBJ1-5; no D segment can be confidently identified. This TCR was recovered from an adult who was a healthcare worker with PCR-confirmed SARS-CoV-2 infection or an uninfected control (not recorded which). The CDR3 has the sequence CASSPETNQPQHF. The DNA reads TGTGCCAGCTCACCAGAGACCAATCAGCCCCAGCATTTT. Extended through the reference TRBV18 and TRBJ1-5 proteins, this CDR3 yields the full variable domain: NAGVMQNPRHLVRRRGQEARLRCSPMKGHSHVYWYRQLPEEGLKFMVYLQKENIIDESGMPKERFSAEFPKEGPSILRIQQVVRGDSAAYFCASSPETNQPQHFGDGTRLSIL.